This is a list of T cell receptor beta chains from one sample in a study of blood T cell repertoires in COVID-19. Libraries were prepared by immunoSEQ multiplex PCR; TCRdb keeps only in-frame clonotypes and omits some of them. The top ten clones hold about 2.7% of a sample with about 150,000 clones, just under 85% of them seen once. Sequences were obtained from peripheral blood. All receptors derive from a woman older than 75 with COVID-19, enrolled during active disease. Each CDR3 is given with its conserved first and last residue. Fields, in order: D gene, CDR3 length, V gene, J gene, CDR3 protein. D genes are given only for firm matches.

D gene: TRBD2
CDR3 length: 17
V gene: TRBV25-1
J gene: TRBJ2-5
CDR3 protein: CASSDPAGTSGKETQYF

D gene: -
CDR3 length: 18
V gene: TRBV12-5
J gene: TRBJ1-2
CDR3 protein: CASGLEGDRVGGFYGYTF

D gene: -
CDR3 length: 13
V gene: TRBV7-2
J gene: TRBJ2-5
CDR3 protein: CASSSEIQETQYF

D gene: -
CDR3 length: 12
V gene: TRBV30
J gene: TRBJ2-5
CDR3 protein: CAWSVVAETQYF

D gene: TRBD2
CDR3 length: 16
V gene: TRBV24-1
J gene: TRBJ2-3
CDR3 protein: CATSAGGLAGTDTQYF

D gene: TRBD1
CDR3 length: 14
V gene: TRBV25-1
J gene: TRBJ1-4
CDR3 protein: CASRQTGGDEKLFF

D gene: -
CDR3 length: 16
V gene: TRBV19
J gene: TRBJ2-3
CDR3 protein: CASSIQNGGATDTQYF

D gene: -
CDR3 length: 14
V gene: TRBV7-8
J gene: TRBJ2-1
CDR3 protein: CASSGTLSYNEQFF

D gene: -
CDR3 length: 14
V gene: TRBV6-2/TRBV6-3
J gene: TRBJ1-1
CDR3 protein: CASSNPLMNTEAFF

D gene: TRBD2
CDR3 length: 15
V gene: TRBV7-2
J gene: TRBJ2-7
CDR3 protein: CASSPSGGATYEQYF

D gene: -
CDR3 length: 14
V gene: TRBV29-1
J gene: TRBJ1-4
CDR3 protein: CSAGGPATNEKLFF

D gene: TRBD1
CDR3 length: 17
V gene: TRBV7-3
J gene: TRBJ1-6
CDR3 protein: CASSRFPGQGINSPLHF

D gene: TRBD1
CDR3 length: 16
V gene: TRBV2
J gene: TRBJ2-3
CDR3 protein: CASSGLTGVAADTQYF

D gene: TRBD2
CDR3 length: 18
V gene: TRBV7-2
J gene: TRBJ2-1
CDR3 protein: CASSLRRTFWRGGNEQFF

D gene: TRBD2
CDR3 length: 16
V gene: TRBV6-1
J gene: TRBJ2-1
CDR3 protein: CASSERSSGDYNEQFF

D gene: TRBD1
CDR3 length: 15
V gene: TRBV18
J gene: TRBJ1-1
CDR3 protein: CASSPVSGGATEAFF

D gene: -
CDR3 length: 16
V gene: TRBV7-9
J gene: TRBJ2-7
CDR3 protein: CASSRVGTRTNYEQYF

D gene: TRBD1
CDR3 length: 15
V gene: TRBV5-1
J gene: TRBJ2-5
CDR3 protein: CATSRGQGLGETQYF

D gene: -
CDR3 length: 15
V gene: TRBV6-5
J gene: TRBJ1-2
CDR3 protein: CASSYDSGRIYGYTF

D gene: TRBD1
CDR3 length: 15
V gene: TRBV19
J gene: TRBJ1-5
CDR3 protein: CASSRRGTGDQPQHF

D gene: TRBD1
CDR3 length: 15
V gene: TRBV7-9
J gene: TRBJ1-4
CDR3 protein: CASSSGTGLWEKLFF

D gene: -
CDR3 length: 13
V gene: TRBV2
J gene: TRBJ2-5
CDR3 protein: CASILGSGETQYF

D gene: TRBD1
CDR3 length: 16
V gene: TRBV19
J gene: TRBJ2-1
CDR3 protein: CASNKPGQGAFNEQFF

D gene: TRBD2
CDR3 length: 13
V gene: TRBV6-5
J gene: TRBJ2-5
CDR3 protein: CASRAGGEETQYF